The 24 T cell receptor beta chains listed next were all sequenced from one sample in a study of T-cell memory formation after mild COVID-19. TCRdb processed the 5' RACE reads anew with MiXCR; each CDR3 protein has one entry. The sample lists 470,000 or so distinct CDR3 sequences; about 20% were seen once. Sequenced: PBMCs or a T cell subset sorted from them (not recorded which). These TCRs come from an adult woman who had mild COVID-19 (a few samples of this study predate the infection). Cell type and time point are not known.

This clonotype was observed a few times. The chain uses TRBV5-1 and TRBJ2-7; 11 bases agree with TRBD1. The germline V gene has CDR1 SGHRS and CDR2 YFSETQ. The CDR3 contains 14 residues. V lost 4 bases, J lost 6 bases, and 6 bases stayed unmatched. CDR3: CASSIGQGASEQYF. CDR3 nucleotide sequence: TGCGCCAGCAGCATCGGACAGGGGGCCAGCGAGCAGTACTTC.

The rearrangement joins TRBV4-1 to TRBJ1-6, with D uncertain. Germline CDR1 is MGHRA and CDR2 is YSYEKL. The V gene lost 6 bases and the J gene lost 1 base, with 10 bases spanning the gap. This CDR3 contains 15 residues. The CDR3 nucleotides read TGCGCCAGCAGACCAGATCCTTCCTATAATTCACCCCTCCACTTT. It encodes CASRPDPSYNSPLHF.

The chain carries TRBV15 and TRBJ2-7, with a possible D match to TRBD1 (5 bases). Trimming stripped 2 bases from V and 3 bases from J, with 20 bases between. Germline values: CDR1 LNHNV, CDR2 YYDKDF (reference sequence). The CDR3 runs to 17 residues. The CDR3 bases are TGTGCCACCAGCAGAATCCCCCAGGGCCCCAAGGGCTACGAGCAGTACTTC. This sequence encodes CATSRIPQGPKGYEQYF.

This sequence joins TRBV4-1 and TRBJ2-1; 10 positions match TRBD2. CDR3 length equals 16 residues. After removal of 3 bases from V and 2 bases from J, the junction contained 4 bases not matched to a gene. The germline V gene encodes CDR1 MGHRA and CDR2 YSYEKL. The CDR3 loop reads CASSQVLAGAYNEQFF. The CDR3 nucleotides read TGCGCCAGCAGCCAGGTCCTAGCGGGAGCCTACAATGAGCAGTTCTTC.

The chain recombines TRBV6-5 with TRBJ1-2, with D uncertain. CDR3 length: 15 amino acids. CDR1 is MNHEY, CDR2 SVGAGI, per germline. V dropped 0 bases and J dropped 4 bases, with 12 bases sitting between them. This CDR3 reads CASSYSWSGVYGYTF. CDR3 DNA: TGTGCCAGCAGTTACTCGTGGTCTGGGGTCTATGGCTACACCTTC.

V is TRBV18 and J is TRBJ1-5; tentatively, D is TRBD1 (5 bases). V lost 4 bases, J lost 5 bases, and 18 bases lay in between. Germline CDR1 is KGHSH and CDR2 is LQKENI. The CDR3 has 16 residues. CDR3 in DNA: TGTGCCAGCTCACAACGGGCAGGGCCCTATTATCAGCCCCAGCATTTT. It codes for CASSQRAGPYYQPQHF.

The chain's CDR3 is CASSFKEGEQFF. The CDR3, as DNA: TGTGCCAGCAGCTTTAAGGAGGGCGAGCAGTTCTTC. The V and J genes are TRBV5-6 and TRBJ2-1, with TRBD2 as a possible D gene (6 bases). Germline V gene data show CDR1 as SGHDT and CDR2 as YYEEEE. V was cut by 2 bases and J by 10 bases, with 10 bases left in between. CDR3 length equals 12 residues.

This clonotype was counted only a few times. This sequence joins TRBV7-8 and TRBJ2-1; 11 bases map to TRBD2. The germline gives CDR1 SGHVS, CDR2 FQNEAQ. V shed 5 bases and J 5 bases; nucleotides not matched to a gene: 5. The CDR3 consists of 15 residues. In DNA, the CDR3 is TGTGCCAGCAGCAATAGCGGGGGGGCCGACAATGAGCAGTTCTTC. It encodes CASSNSGGADNEQFF.

This chain joins TRBV7-9 and TRBJ1-4; D is unresolved. The CDR3 is 12 amino acids. Germline values: CDR1 SEHNR, CDR2 FQNEAQ (reference sequence). Trimming pared 1 base from V and 7 bases from J, leaving 4 bases between. The CDR3 is CASSLVIEKLFF. CDR3 nucleotides: TGTGCCAGCAGCTTAGTGATTGAAAAACTGTTTTTT.

This clonotype has more than one count but fewer than ten. The chain is built from TRBV5-6 and TRBJ2-1, with 11 nucleotides matching TRBD2. V lost 1 base, J lost 6 bases, and 6 bases stayed unmatched. CDR1 SGHDT and CDR2 YYEEEE come from the germline V gene. The length of the CDR3 is 16 residues. CDR3 sequence: CASSLPGLAVANEQFF. The CDR3 DNA follows: TGTGCCAGCAGCTTGCCGGGACTAGCGGTGGCCAATGAGCAGTTCTTC.

At least ten counts were recorded for this clonotype. The rearrangement joins TRBV20-1 to TRBJ2-1; TRBD2 matches at 16 bases. Germline V gives CDR1 DFQATT, CDR2 SNEGSKA (reference sequence). This CDR3 has 14 residues. CDR3 nucleotides: TGCATGGGACTAGCGGGGGGGCTGTACAATGAGCAGTTCTTC. As protein: CMGLAGGLYNEQFF.

This clonotype turned up a few times. This chain connects TRBV7-9 to TRBJ1-2, with D possibly matching TRBD1 (5 bases). Germline-derived CDR1 and CDR2 are SEHNR and FQNEAQ (reference sequence). Trimming pared 3 bases from V and 8 bases from J, leaving 19 bases between. The CDR3 is 15 amino acids. The CDR3 DNA reads TGTGCCAGCAGCTTGGGCCAGGGTTATTTGAAGGGCTACACCTTC. Its protein is CASSLGQGYLKGYTF.

The rearrangement uses TRBV27 and TRBJ2-1; TRBD1 matches at 8 bases. The V gene end was trimmed by 6 bases and the J gene end by 2 bases; junction bases not matched to a gene: 6. The CDR3 sequence is 15 residues long. The germline V gene encodes CDR1 MNHEY and CDR2 SMNVEV (reference sequence). This chain's CDR3 is CASSGGQGPYNEQFF. CDR3 nucleotide sequence: TGTGCCAGCAGCGGTGGACAGGGTCCCTACAATGAGCAGTTCTTC.

This clonotype was detected a few times. J is TRBJ1-2 and V is TRBV7-2; the match to TRBD1 covers 7 bases. The CDR3 totals 13 residues. The V gene end was trimmed by 10 bases and the J gene end by 7 bases; junction bases not matched to a gene: 12. The germline V gene encodes CDR1 SGHTA and CDR2 FQGNSA. In DNA, the CDR3 is TGTGCCACCCCTACCGGGACAGTGCTTGGCTACACCTTC. Amino acids: CATPTGTVLGYTF. Full variable domain (rest looked up from reference TRBV7-2 and TRBJ1-2): GAGVSQSPSNKVTEKGKDVELRCDPISGHTALYWYRQSLGQGLEFLIYFQGNSAPDKSGLPSDRFSAERTGGSVSTLTIQRTQQEDSAVYLCATPTGTVLGYTFGSGTRLTVV.

This clonotype has only a few counts. The chain couples TRBV13 to TRBJ1-2; D is unresolved. The CDR3 runs 12 residues. Trimming stripped 4 bases from V and 4 bases from J, with 7 bases between. Germline lookup yields CDR1 PRHDT and CDR2 FYEKMQ (reference sequence). For the CDR3, the DNA is TGTGCCAGCAGCTCACGAACCTATGGCTACACCTTC. This encodes CASSSRTYGYTF.

The chain uses TRBV5-1 and TRBJ2-7; D call uncertain. The CDR3 length is 12 residues. V lost 0 bases and J 5 bases, leaving 6 bases between the germline ends. Germline CDR1 reads SGHRS; CDR2 reads YFSETQ. CDR3 in DNA: TGCGCCAGCAGCTTGGTGTCCGACGAGCAGTACTTC. This codes for CASSLVSDEQYF.

This clonotype was detected only once. The chain uses TRBV6-6 and TRBJ1-1; 7 bases fit TRBD1. The CDR3 totals 15 residues. CDR1 MNHNY and CDR2 SVGAGI come from the germline V gene (reference sequence). With V trimmed by 0 bases and J by 4 bases, 5 bases remained unmatched. CDR3 protein: CASSYSRSGGTEAFF. The CDR3 DNA is TGTGCCAGCAGTTACTCGAGGTCAGGGGGCACTGAAGCTTTCTTT.

CDR3 sequence: CASSWGRPDLNTEAFF. The DNA of the CDR3 is TGTGCCAGCAGCTGGGGTCGGCCGGACTTGAACACTGAAGCTTTCTTT. The V gene is TRBV7-9, the J gene TRBJ1-1; the D is unclear. This CDR3 is built from 16 residues. Per the germline V gene, CDR1 is SEHNR and CDR2 is FQNEAQ (reference sequence). V was trimmed by 4 bases and J by 0 bases, leaving 15 bases between them.

This clonotype was detected only a few times. The rearrangement joins TRBV20-1 to TRBJ1-2; D is undetermined. V was cut by 4 bases and J by 5 bases, with 14 bases left in between. This CDR3 has 13 amino acids. CDR1 and CDR2 from the germline V gene are DFQATT and SNEGSKA (reference sequence). This CDR3 reads CSATPSGTYGYTF. The CDR3 nucleotides read TGCAGTGCTACCCCTTCAGGAACTTATGGCTACACCTTC.

The table lists this clonotype with a few counts. This sequence joins TRBV3-1 and TRBJ1-4, with 7 bases lining up with TRBD1. The trim removed 3 bases at V and 5 bases at J, leaving 6 bases unmatched. This CDR3 comprises 15 residues. The germline V gene encodes CDR1 LGHDT and CDR2 YNNKEL (reference sequence). This CDR3 is CASSHQGGINEKLFF. CDR3 sequence (DNA): TGTGCCAGCAGCCACCAGGGGGGTATAAATGAAAAACTGTTTTTT.

The rearrangement joins TRBV3-1 to TRBJ2-7; the match to TRBD1 covers 12 bases. The length of the CDR3 is 17 residues. From germline, CDR1 is LGHDT and CDR2 YNNKEL (reference sequence). J gave up 4 bases and V 3 bases, and 10 bases lay outside the gene matches. CDR3 DNA sequence: TGTGCCAGCAGCCAGGACCCCGGGACAGGGGGCCTGTACGAGCAGTACTTC. It is translated as CASSQDPGTGGLYEQYF.

Only a few counts were recorded for this clonotype. V gene TRBV6-5 combines with J gene TRBJ1-4; D call uncertain. The germline V gene has CDR1 MNHEY and CDR2 SVGAGI. The V gene lost 0 bases and the J gene lost 3 bases, with 14 bases spanning the gap. The CDR3 loop spans 17 amino acids. The CDR3 protein is CASSYSPPVTANEKLFF. The CDR3 region has the DNA TGTGCCAGCAGTTACTCCCCACCAGTTACCGCTAATGAAAAACTGTTTTTT.

The J gene is TRBJ2-5, the V gene TRBV7-9; weak D call: TRBD2 (5 bases). Per the germline V gene, CDR1 is SEHNR and CDR2 is FQNEAQ (reference sequence). Trimming removed 3 bases from V and 5 bases from J, with 16 bases in between. The CDR3 length is 15 residues. CDR3 region: CASSLSEGSVETQYF. The DNA of the CDR3 is TGTGCCAGCAGCTTGTCCGAGGGCTCGGTGGAGACCCAGTACTTC.

With respect to this clonotype: At one end, the junction sequence differs from germline, possibly due to a read error. The J gene is TRBJ2-7, the V gene TRBV6-5; D call uncertain. Germline V gene data show CDR1 as MNHEY and CDR2 as SVGAGI. The CDR3 is made up of 11 amino acids. CDR3 DNA: TGTGCCAGCACTTACCACTACGAGCAGTACTTC. Encoded protein: CASTYHYEQYF.